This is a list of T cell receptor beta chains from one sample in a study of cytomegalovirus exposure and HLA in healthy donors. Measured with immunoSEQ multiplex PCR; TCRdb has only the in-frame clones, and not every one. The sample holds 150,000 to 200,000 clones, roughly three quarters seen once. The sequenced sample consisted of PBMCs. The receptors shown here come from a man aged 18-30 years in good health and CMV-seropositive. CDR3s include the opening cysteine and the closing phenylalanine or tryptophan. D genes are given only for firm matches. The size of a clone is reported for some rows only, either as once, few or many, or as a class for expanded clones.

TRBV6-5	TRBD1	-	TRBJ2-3	TGTGCCAGCGCCTCAGGGGGTACCCTCACAGATACGCAGTATTTT	CASASGGTLTDTQYF
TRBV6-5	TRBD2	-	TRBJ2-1	TGTGCCAGCAGGGCGGCGGGAGTTTTGAATGAGCAGTTCTTC	CASRAAGVLNEQFF
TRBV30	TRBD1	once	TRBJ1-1	TGTGCCTGGGACAGGGGAGCTTTCTTT	CAWDRGAFF
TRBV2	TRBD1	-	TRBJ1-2	TGTGCCAGCAGTGAAGCGCGAGGACAGGGCCGGGGCTACACCTTC	CASSEARGQGRGYTF
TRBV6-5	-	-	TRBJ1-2	TGTGCCAGCAGAACGCAGGGGTTGTCTTACTATGGCTACACCTTC	CASRTQGLSYYGYTF
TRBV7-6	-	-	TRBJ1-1	TGTGCCAGCAGCTTAGTCCCACTTTCGATTAGCACTGAAGCTTTCTTT	CASSLVPLSISTEAFF
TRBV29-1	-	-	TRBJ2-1	TGCAGCGTCTCTGGCTCGATATATTACAATGAGCAGTTCTTC	CSVSGSIYYNEQFF
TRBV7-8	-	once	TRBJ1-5	TGTGCCAGCAGCTTAGCGCAGGGCCAGACCCAGCATTTT	CASSLAQGQTQHF
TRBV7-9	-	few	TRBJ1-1	TGTGCCAGCACTTTCCCCCCGGAAGCTTTCTTT	CASTFPPEAFF
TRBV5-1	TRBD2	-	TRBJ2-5	TGCGCCAGCAGCCCATCGTTGCTAGCGGGAAGGGGGGAGACCCAGTACTTC	CASSPSLLAGRGETQYF
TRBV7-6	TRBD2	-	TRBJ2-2	TGTGCCAGCAGCTTATTGGGACTAGCGGGAGGGCCTTTCACCGGGGAGCTGTTTTTT	CASSLLGLAGGPFTGELFF
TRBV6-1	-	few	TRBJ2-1	TGTGCCAGCAGTGTTACAATATACAATGAGCAGTTCTTC	CASSVTIYNEQFF
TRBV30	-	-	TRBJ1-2	TGTGCCTGGAGTACCCCAGGGATAGGGTCCTATGGCTACACCTTC	CAWSTPGIGSYGYTF
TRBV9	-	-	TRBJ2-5	TGTGCCAGCAGCGTGGAGGGAGCGGACCTCCAAGAGACCCAGTACTTC	CASSVEGADLQETQYF
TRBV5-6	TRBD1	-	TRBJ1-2	TGTGCCAGCAGCTTGTACACCGACCCCGTCAGGGGGCGTGGGGGCTACACCTTC	CASSLYTDPVRGRGGYTF
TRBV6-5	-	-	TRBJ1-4	TGTGCCAGCAGTTACTCGAACAGCCCCAATGAAAAACTGTTTTTT	CASSYSNSPNEKLFF
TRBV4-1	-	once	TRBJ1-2	TGCGCCAGCAGCCAAGACAGGGACTATGGCTACACCTTC	CASSQDRDYGYTF
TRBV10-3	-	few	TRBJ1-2	TGTGCCATCAGTGAGTATCGGGTTGATGAAGGCTACACCTTC	CAISEYRVDEGYTF
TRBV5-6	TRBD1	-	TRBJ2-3	TGTGCCAGCAGCTTAGGGGACAGCTATACGCAGTATTTT	CASSLGDSYTQYF
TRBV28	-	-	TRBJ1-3	TGTGCCAGCATTACTGATTCTGGAAACACCATATATTTT	CASITDSGNTIYF
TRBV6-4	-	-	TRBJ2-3	TGTGCCAGCAGTGAGGGCAGGGGGGAAGAGGCAGATACGCAGTATTTT	CASSEGRGEEADTQYF
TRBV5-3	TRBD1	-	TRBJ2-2	TGTGCCAGAAGCAGGCCGGGACAGGGAATCGGGGAGCTGTTTTTT	CARSRPGQGIGELFF
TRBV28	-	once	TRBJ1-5	TGTGCCAGCAGTTTAACGCAGGGCAGAAGCAATCAGCCCCAGCATTTT	CASSLTQGRSNQPQHF
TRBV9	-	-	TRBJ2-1	TGTGCCAGCAGCGTAGCGCTCAGGACACATTACAATGAGCAGTTCTTC	CASSVALRTHYNEQFF
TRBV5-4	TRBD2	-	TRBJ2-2	TGTGCCAGCAGCTCCGGGACTAGCGGAGGCACCGGGGAGCTGTTTTTT	CASSSGTSGGTGELFF
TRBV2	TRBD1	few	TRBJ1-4	TGTGCCAGCAGCTTCGAACAGGGGGGAGAAAAACTGTTTTTT	CASSFEQGGEKLFF
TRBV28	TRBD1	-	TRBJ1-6	TGTGCCAGCAGTTTGAGACAGGGATATGTTTCACCCCTCCACTTT	CASSLRQGYVSPLHF
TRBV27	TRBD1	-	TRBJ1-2	TGTGCCAGCAGTCCCCCGGGACAGGGCCCCCTTAACTATGGCTACACCTTC	CASSPPGQGPLNYGYTF
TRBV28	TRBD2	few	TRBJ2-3	TGTGCCGCAGCGGGGGGTGGGGTAGATACGCAGTATTTT	CAAAGGGVDTQYF
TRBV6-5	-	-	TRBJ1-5	TGTGCCAGCAGCCCGACAGGATATAGCAATCAGCCCCAGCATTTT	CASSPTGYSNQPQHF
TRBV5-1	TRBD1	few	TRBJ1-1	TGCGCCAGCAGCCGTGGACAGGGCTCTGAAGCTTTCTTT	CASSRGQGSEAFF
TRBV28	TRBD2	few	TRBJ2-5	TGTGCCAGCAGCAGCTCAGGTAGCGGGGGGGCAGTAGAGACCCAGTACTTC	CASSSSGSGGAVETQYF
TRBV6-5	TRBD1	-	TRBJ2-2	TGTGCCAGCAGTTACTCGAACAGGGGGACCGGGGAGCTGTTTTTT	CASSYSNRGTGELFF
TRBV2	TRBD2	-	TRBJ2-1	TGTGCCAGCAGTACCCTAGCGGGAGGTTACAATGAGCAGTTCTTC	CASSTLAGGYNEQFF
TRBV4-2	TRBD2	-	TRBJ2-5	TGTGCCAGCAGCCAAGAATGGCCTAGCGGGAGTCAAGAGACCCAGTACTTC	CASSQEWPSGSQETQYF
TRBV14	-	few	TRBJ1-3	TGTGCCAGCAGCCTACAGGGACGTAGGGGCTCTGGAAACACCATATATTTT	CASSLQGRRGSGNTIYF
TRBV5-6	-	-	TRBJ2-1	TGTGCCAGCAGCCGGGTAGCGGTCAGCTCCTACAATGAGCAGTTCTTC	CASSRVAVSSYNEQFF
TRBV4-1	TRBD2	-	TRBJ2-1	TGCGCCAGCAGCCAAGAGCCCCCAGATGAGCGGGGACCGTACAATGAGCAGTTCTTC	CASSQEPPDERGPYNEQFF
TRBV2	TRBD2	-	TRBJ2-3	TGTGCCATTTTAGCGGGTTCCACAGATACGCAGTATTTT	CAILAGSTDTQYF
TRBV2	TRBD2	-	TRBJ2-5	TGTGCCAGCAGTGAACGGTCTAGCGGACACTTC	CASSERSSGHF
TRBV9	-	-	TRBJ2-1	TGTGCCAGCAGCGTAGGGGCGAATGAGCAGTTCTTC	CASSVGANEQFF